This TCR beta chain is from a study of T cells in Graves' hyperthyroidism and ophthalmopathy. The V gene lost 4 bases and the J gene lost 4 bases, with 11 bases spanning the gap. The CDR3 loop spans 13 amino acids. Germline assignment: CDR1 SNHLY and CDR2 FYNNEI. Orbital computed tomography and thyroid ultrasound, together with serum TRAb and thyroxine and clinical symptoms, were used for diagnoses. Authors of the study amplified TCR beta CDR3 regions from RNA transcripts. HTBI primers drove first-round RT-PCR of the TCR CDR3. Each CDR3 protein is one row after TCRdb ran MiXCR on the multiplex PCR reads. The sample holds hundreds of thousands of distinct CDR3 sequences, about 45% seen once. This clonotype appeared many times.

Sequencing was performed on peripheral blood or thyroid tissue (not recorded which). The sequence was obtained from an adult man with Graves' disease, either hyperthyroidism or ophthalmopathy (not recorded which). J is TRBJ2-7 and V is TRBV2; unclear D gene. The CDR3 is CASSGAAAYEQYF. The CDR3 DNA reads TGTGCCAGCAGTGGGGCGGCCGCTTACGAGCAGTACTTC.